A selection of T cell receptor beta chains follows, all from one sample in a study of cytomegalovirus exposure and HLA in healthy donors. Data came from immunoSEQ multiplex PCR; TCRdb stores just in-frame clones and leaves some out. The sample yields about 230,000 clones, roughly four fifths seen once. The sample was PBMCs. Receptors were obtained from a woman aged 40 to 50 in good health and CMV-seronegative. CDR3s include the opening cysteine and the closing phenylalanine or tryptophan. D genes are given only for firm matches. Clone size is stated in some rows and not others, as once, few, many or a class when expanded.

d_call: NA; clone_size: NA; v_call: TRBV6-5; j_call: TRBJ2-5; cdr3_nt: TGTGCCAGCAGCGGGGGTTCCCCAGAGACCCAGTACTTC; cdr3_aa: CASSGGSPETQYF
d_call: TRBD1; clone_size: few; v_call: TRBV9; j_call: TRBJ1-1; cdr3_nt: TGTGCCAGCAGCGCAACAGGGGTCCCTGAAGCTTTCTTT; cdr3_aa: CASSATGVPEAFF
d_call: NA; clone_size: NA; v_call: TRBV9; j_call: TRBJ2-7; cdr3_nt: TGTGCCAGCAGCGTAGCAGGGGCTCATGACGAGCAGTACTTC; cdr3_aa: CASSVAGAHDEQYF
d_call: TRBD1; clone_size: NA; v_call: TRBV7-8; j_call: TRBJ2-7; cdr3_nt: TGTGCCAGCAGCTCACAGGGGGGACCCTACGAGCAGTACTTC; cdr3_aa: CASSSQGGPYEQYF
d_call: NA; clone_size: NA; v_call: TRBV5-6; j_call: TRBJ1-2; cdr3_nt: TGTGCCAGCAGCTTGGCCCGGGGTTCCTCTAACTATGGCTACACCTTC; cdr3_aa: CASSLARGSSNYGYTF
d_call: TRBD1; clone_size: NA; v_call: TRBV11-2; j_call: TRBJ2-7; cdr3_nt: TGTGCCAGCAGCGAGGGACAGGGCGACGAGCAGTACTTC; cdr3_aa: CASSEGQGDEQYF
d_call: NA; clone_size: NA; v_call: TRBV7-9; j_call: TRBJ2-7; cdr3_nt: TGTGCCAGCAGCTTTCGTTCCGGACATAGCTCCTACGAGCAGTACTTC; cdr3_aa: CASSFRSGHSSYEQYF
d_call: TRBD1; clone_size: NA; v_call: TRBV29-1; j_call: TRBJ2-5; cdr3_nt: TGCAGCACTCAAAGACAGGGGGCGTGGGAGACCCAGTACTTC; cdr3_aa: CSTQRQGAWETQYF
d_call: NA; clone_size: NA; v_call: TRBV6-1; j_call: TRBJ2-5; cdr3_nt: TGTGCCAGCAATCGACAGTCCCAAGAGACCCAGTACTTC; cdr3_aa: CASNRQSQETQYF
d_call: NA; clone_size: NA; v_call: TRBV6-6; j_call: TRBJ1-5; cdr3_nt: TGTGCCAGCACCACGAGAGGGTATCAGCCCCAGCATTTT; cdr3_aa: CASTTRGYQPQHF
d_call: NA; clone_size: NA; v_call: TRBV19; j_call: TRBJ1-6; cdr3_nt: TGTGCCAGTAGTACCACAGGAAATTCACCCCTCCACTTT; cdr3_aa: CASSTTGNSPLHF
d_call: TRBD1; clone_size: NA; v_call: TRBV7-9; j_call: TRBJ1-4; cdr3_nt: TGTGCCAGCAGCCCGCGCGGGACAGGGGAGGGTGAAAAACTGTTTTTT; cdr3_aa: CASSPRGTGEGEKLFF
d_call: NA; clone_size: few; v_call: TRBV5-1; j_call: TRBJ2-1; cdr3_nt: TGCGCCAGCAGTCTAGGCAGTGAAGACAATGAGCAGTTCTTC; cdr3_aa: CASSLGSEDNEQFF
d_call: NA; clone_size: NA; v_call: TRBV28; j_call: TRBJ1-2; cdr3_nt: TGTGCCAGCAGTCCTTCGGGCAGGGGCTATGGCTACACCTTC; cdr3_aa: CASSPSGRGYGYTF
d_call: TRBD1; clone_size: NA; v_call: TRBV4-3; j_call: TRBJ2-7; cdr3_nt: TGCGCCAGCAGCCGGACAGGGAGCAACGAGCAGTACTTC; cdr3_aa: CASSRTGSNEQYF
d_call: TRBD1; clone_size: NA; v_call: TRBV19; j_call: TRBJ1-1; cdr3_nt: TGTGCCAGTGTCGACAGGGGGAAAGGTGAAGCTTTCTTT; cdr3_aa: CASVDRGKGEAFF
d_call: NA; clone_size: NA; v_call: TRBV5-5; j_call: TRBJ2-7; cdr3_nt: TGTGCCAGCAGCTGGGCCCGGGAGCAGTACTTC; cdr3_aa: CASSWAREQYF
d_call: NA; clone_size: NA; v_call: TRBV5-1; j_call: TRBJ2-3; cdr3_nt: TGCGCCAGCAGCTTGGAGGGGGACACAGATACGCAGTATTTT; cdr3_aa: CASSLEGDTDTQYF
d_call: TRBD2; clone_size: NA; v_call: TRBV6-1; j_call: TRBJ2-7; cdr3_nt: TGTGCCAGCAGTGAAAGGTCTAGCGGGGGCTACGAGCAGTACTTC; cdr3_aa: CASSERSSGGYEQYF
d_call: NA; clone_size: once; v_call: TRBV13; j_call: TRBJ2-1; cdr3_nt: TGTGCCAGCAGCTATCCTAGCTCCTACAATGAGCAGTTCTTC; cdr3_aa: CASSYPSSYNEQFF
d_call: NA; clone_size: NA; v_call: TRBV10-1; j_call: TRBJ2-5; cdr3_nt: TGCGCCAGCAGTGTCATGGGACTGAGAAATCAAGAGACCCAGTACTTC; cdr3_aa: CASSVMGLRNQETQYF
d_call: NA; clone_size: NA; v_call: TRBV29-1; j_call: TRBJ2-5; cdr3_nt: TGCAGCGGGGGACAAGCAGCAGAGACCCAGTACTTC; cdr3_aa: CSGGQAAETQYF
d_call: TRBD1; clone_size: few; v_call: TRBV4-3; j_call: TRBJ1-1; cdr3_nt: TGCGCCAGCAGCCAAGATGTCCCGACAGGGGGCATTGGTGAAGCTTTCTTT; cdr3_aa: CASSQDVPTGGIGEAFF
d_call: NA; clone_size: once; v_call: TRBV30; j_call: TRBJ1-1; cdr3_nt: TGTGCCTGCCCGACGGGGAACACTGAAGCTTTCTTT; cdr3_aa: CACPTGNTEAFF
d_call: NA; clone_size: NA; v_call: TRBV7-8; j_call: TRBJ2-5; cdr3_nt: TGTGCCAGCAGCTTAGCTCCGGCGGGCCAAGAGACCCAGTACTTC; cdr3_aa: CASSLAPAGQETQYF
d_call: NA; clone_size: NA; v_call: TRBV20-1; j_call: TRBJ2-5; cdr3_nt: TGCACTCTAGAGCCTCAAGAGACCCAGTACTTC; cdr3_aa: CTLEPQETQYF
d_call: NA; clone_size: NA; v_call: TRBV28; j_call: TRBJ2-1; cdr3_nt: TGTGCCAGCAGTTTTAGCAAGGTTGAGCAGTTCTTC; cdr3_aa: CASSFSKVEQFF
d_call: TRBD2; clone_size: NA; v_call: TRBV4-2; j_call: TRBJ2-2; cdr3_nt: TGTGCCAGCAGCCAAGATGTGGGAGGGGCCAACACCGGGGAGCTGTTTTTT; cdr3_aa: CASSQDVGGANTGELFF
d_call: NA; clone_size: NA; v_call: TRBV19; j_call: TRBJ2-1; cdr3_nt: TGTGCCAGTAGTCACAACATCGGGTTTCGAGACAATGAGCAGTTCTTC; cdr3_aa: CASSHNIGFRDNEQFF
d_call: NA; clone_size: NA; v_call: TRBV30; j_call: TRBJ2-2; cdr3_nt: TGTGCCTGGAGTAAGTGGAGCGACACCGGGGAGCTGTTTTTT; cdr3_aa: CAWSKWSDTGELFF
d_call: NA; clone_size: NA; v_call: TRBV30; j_call: TRBJ1-6; cdr3_nt: TGTGCCTGGAGTGTCGGTCAGGTAGTTAATTCACCCCTCCACTTT; cdr3_aa: CAWSVGQVVNSPLHF
d_call: TRBD1; clone_size: NA; v_call: TRBV30; j_call: TRBJ1-1; cdr3_nt: TGTGCCTTTACTGGACAGGGGGCACCCCGGGACACTGAAGCTTTCTTT; cdr3_aa: CAFTGQGAPRDTEAFF
d_call: NA; clone_size: NA; v_call: TRBV18; j_call: TRBJ2-3; cdr3_nt: TGTGCCAGCTCAAACAGTGATGACCGAGATACGCAGTATTTT; cdr3_aa: CASSNSDDRDTQYF
d_call: NA; clone_size: NA; v_call: TRBV29-1; j_call: TRBJ1-1; cdr3_nt: TGCAGCGCTGACAGGACTGAGAACACTGAAGCTTTCTTT; cdr3_aa: CSADRTENTEAFF
d_call: NA; clone_size: NA; v_call: TRBV7-9; j_call: TRBJ2-7; cdr3_nt: TGTGCCAGCAGCTTAGGAGGCGGGGACCCTTACGAGCAGTACTTC; cdr3_aa: CASSLGGGDPYEQYF
d_call: NA; clone_size: NA; v_call: TRBV2; j_call: TRBJ1-4; cdr3_nt: TGTGCCAGCAGTGCGGGGATTAATGAAAAACTGTTTTTT; cdr3_aa: CASSAGINEKLFF
d_call: NA; clone_size: once; v_call: TRBV19; j_call: TRBJ1-1; cdr3_nt: TGTGCCAGTAAGGGGGACACTGAAGCTTTCTTT; cdr3_aa: CASKGDTEAFF
d_call: NA; clone_size: NA; v_call: TRBV30; j_call: TRBJ2-7; cdr3_nt: TGTGCCTGGAACCTGGGGGGTAACGAGCAGTACTTC; cdr3_aa: CAWNLGGNEQYF
d_call: NA; clone_size: NA; v_call: TRBV6-5; j_call: TRBJ1-2; cdr3_nt: TGTGCCAGCAGTTACTCGATACAGGTGGGGTATGGCTACACCTTC; cdr3_aa: CASSYSIQVGYGYTF
d_call: NA; clone_size: NA; v_call: TRBV21-1; j_call: TRBJ1-2; cdr3_nt: TGTGCCAGCAGCAATTGTGTGGGCGGCTACACCTTC; cdr3_aa: CASSNCVGGYTF
d_call: NA; clone_size: NA; v_call: TRBV7-8; j_call: TRBJ1-5; cdr3_nt: TGTGCCAGCACGGGGATCAATCAGCCCCAGCATTTT; cdr3_aa: CASTGINQPQHF
d_call: TRBD2; clone_size: NA; v_call: TRBV7-8; j_call: TRBJ2-5; cdr3_nt: TGTGCCAGCAGCTTAGCTCCGGGACTAGGACGCGGGGAGACCCAGTACTTC; cdr3_aa: CASSLAPGLGRGETQYF
d_call: TRBD2; clone_size: NA; v_call: TRBV7-3; j_call: TRBJ2-1; cdr3_nt: TGTGCCAGCAGCTTAAAGGGACTAGCGGGGGGGCTGGATGAGCAGTTCTTC; cdr3_aa: CASSLKGLAGGLDEQFF
d_call: TRBD1; clone_size: NA; v_call: TRBV18; j_call: TRBJ1-1; cdr3_nt: TGTGCCAGCTCACCCAGGGACAGCGTGAACACTGAAGCTTTCTTT; cdr3_aa: CASSPRDSVNTEAFF
d_call: NA; clone_size: NA; v_call: TRBV5-1; j_call: TRBJ2-3; cdr3_nt: TGCGCCAGCAGCTTGGTCAGGGGGGCCGAAGATACGCAGTATTTT; cdr3_aa: CASSLVRGAEDTQYF